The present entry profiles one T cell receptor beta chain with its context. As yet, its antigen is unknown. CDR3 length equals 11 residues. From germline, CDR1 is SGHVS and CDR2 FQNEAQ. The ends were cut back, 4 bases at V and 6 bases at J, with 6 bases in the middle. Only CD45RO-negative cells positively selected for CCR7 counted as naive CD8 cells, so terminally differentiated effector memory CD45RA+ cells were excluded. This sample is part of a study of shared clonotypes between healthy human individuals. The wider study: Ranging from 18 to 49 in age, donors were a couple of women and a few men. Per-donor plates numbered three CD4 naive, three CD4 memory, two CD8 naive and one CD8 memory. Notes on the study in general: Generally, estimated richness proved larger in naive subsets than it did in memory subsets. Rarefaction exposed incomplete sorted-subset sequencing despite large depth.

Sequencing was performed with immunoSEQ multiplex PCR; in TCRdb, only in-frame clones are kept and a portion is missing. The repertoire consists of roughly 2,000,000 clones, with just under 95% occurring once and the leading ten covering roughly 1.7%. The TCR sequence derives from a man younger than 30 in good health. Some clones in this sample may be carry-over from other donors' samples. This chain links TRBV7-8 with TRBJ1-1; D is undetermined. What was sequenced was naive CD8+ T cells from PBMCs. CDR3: CASSSTPEAFF. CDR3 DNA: TGTGCCAGCAGCTCGACACCTGAAGCTTTCTTT. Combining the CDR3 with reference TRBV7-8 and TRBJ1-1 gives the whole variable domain GAGVSQSPRYKVAKRGQDVALRCDPISGHVSLFWYQQALGQGPEFLTYFQNEAQLDKSGLPSDRFFAERPEGSVSTLKIQRTQQEDSAVYLCASSSTPEAFFGQGTRLTVV.